This T cell receptor (beta chain) was captured by sequencing in a study of T cell changes during pregnancy in multiple sclerosis. Looked up from germline, CDR1 is LNHNV and CDR2 is YYDKDF (reference sequence). The CDR3 runs 15 residues. V dropped 1 base and J dropped 4 bases, with 10 bases sitting between them. Some clones are missing from TCRdb's copy, which holds only in-frame ones; the method was immunoSEQ multiplex PCR. The repertoire has around 48,000 clones, almost 95% of them found once; the top ten carry 0.6% to 0.75%. Material: CD4+ T cells from peripheral blood mononuclear cells, obtained in the third trimester of pregnancy. This receptor was identified in a female donor with multiple sclerosis, enrolled in a pregnancy study. The chain is built from TRBV15 and TRBJ1-4, with D uncertain. The CDR3 region is CATSRGDTYNEKLFF. CDR3 nucleotide sequence: TGTGCCACCAGCAGAGGCGATACCTATAATGAAAAACTGTTTTTT.